Following are 13 T cell receptor beta chains from one sample sequenced in a study of blood T cells in healthy people across ages (dated by TCRdb to about 2015). The library was produced with 5' RACE. The sequencing machine was an Illumina HiSeq 2500. A second PCR of about 7 to 12 cycles was run with a J-beta primer mix and a sample-barcoded 5' primer. TCRdb took the public reads, trimmed them with fastp at Q25, ran MiXCR for clone calling and kept in-frame beta chains. Each entry is one CDR3 protein sequence, shown with its most common DNA and genes. The sample contains hundreds of thousands of distinct CDR3 sequences, 25% to 30% of them found a single time. The ten largest clones represent approximately 29% of the sample. The sample taken for sequencing was blood. Receptors originate from a woman in her 70s in good health.

This clonotype was counted a few times. The chain combines TRBV3-1 with TRBJ2-5; 7 bases are a match to TRBD2. The J call may be mistaken, given a closer DNA end match to TRBJ2-1. Germline CDR1 LGHDT, CDR2 YNNKEL (reference sequence). This CDR3 comprises 14 residues. The CDR3 is CASSPSGGTNEQFF. The CDR3 coding sequence is TGTGCCAGCAGCCCTAGCGGCGGGACCAATGAGCAGTTCTTC.

This rearrangement joins TRBV27 to TRBJ1-4; D is possibly TRBD1 (5 bases). Trimming left V 0 bases short and J 10 bases short, with 15 bases between. The CDR3 covers 15 residues. The V gene's germline CDR1 is MNHEY and CDR2 SMNVEV (reference sequence). The CDR3 sequence is CASSLSRQGRGKLFF. For the CDR3, the DNA is TGTGCCAGCAGTTTATCGAGGCAGGGACGCGGAAAACTGTTTTTT.

This clonotype was seen many times. This chain links TRBV7-3 with TRBJ2-2; 7 bases map to TRBD2. The CDR3 runs 15 residues. V shed 0 bases and J 5 bases; nucleotides not matched to a gene: 3. The germline V gene has CDR1 SGHTA and CDR2 FQGTGA. The CDR3 nucleotides read TGTGCCAGCAGCTTAACTAGCGGGTCTACCGGGGAGCTGTTTTTT. Protein sequence: CASSLTSGSTGELFF.

CDR3 amino acids: CSARVRGDTQYF. The CDR3 DNA follows: TGCAGTGCTAGAGTCCGGGGGGATACGCAGTATTTT. V is TRBV20-1 and J is TRBJ2-3; TRBD2 might be the D (6 bases). V was trimmed by 1 base and J by 6 bases, leaving 8 bases between them. The CDR3 is 12 residues long. Germline loops: CDR1 DFQATT, CDR2 SNEGSKA (reference sequence).

The V call is TRBV6-5, the J call TRBJ2-1, with D tentatively TRBD2 (6 bases). Germline V CDR1 and CDR2: MNHEY, SVGAGI. CDR3 length equals 15 residues. The V gene lost 6 bases and the J gene lost 6 bases, with 18 bases spanning the gap. Written as DNA, the CDR3 is TGTGCCAGCAGCCTGACTTCGGGAGATGGCAATGAGCAGTTCTTC. It encodes CASSLTSGDGNEQFF.

V and J are TRBV20-1 and TRBJ1-1; the D gene is possibly TRBD1 (5 bases). Per the germline V gene, CDR1 is DFQATT and CDR2 is SNEGSKA (reference sequence). Trimming cost V 0 bases and J 3 bases, with 17 bases left between them. The CDR3 is made up of 16 amino acids. Written as DNA, the CDR3 is TGCAGTGCTAGAGATCCGTTGGGGGGAGAAGACACTGAAGCTTTCTTT. It codes for CSARDPLGGEDTEAFF.

The table lists this clonotype with a few counts. The V and J genes are TRBV27 and TRBJ2-7, with 10 bases fitting TRBD2. Germline CDR1 and CDR2: MNHEY and SMNVEV (reference sequence). The V gene end was trimmed by 9 bases and the J gene end by 7 bases; junction bases not matched to a gene: 12. The length of the CDR3 is 14 residues. The CDR3 sequence is CASSKLAGGWEQYF. CDR3 nucleotides: TGTGCCAGTAGTAAATTAGCGGGAGGTTGGGAGCAGTACTTC.

V usage is TRBV11-2 and J usage is TRBJ2-3; perhaps TRBD2 as D (5 bases). The CDR3 extends over 14 amino acids. V gave up 0 bases and J gave up 9 bases, with 13 bases separating them. Germline CDR1 SGHAT, CDR2 FQNNGV. CDR3 DNA: TGTGCCAGCAGCTTAGAGAGGGCGGCTGTAACGCAGTATTTT. Translated, it gives CASSLERAAVTQYF.

The V gene is TRBV12-3 or TRBV12-4, the J gene TRBJ1-6; no definite D call. The germline V and J ends were trimmed by 6 bases and 12 bases, with 12 bases remaining between them. The CDR3 loop spans 12 amino acids. The CDR3 is CASRAVLGPLHF. CDR3 in DNA: TGTGCCAGCAGGGCCGTGCTTGGACCCCTCCACTTT.

This clonotype was seen a handful of times. The rearrangement links TRBV29-1 to TRBJ2-1; D ambiguous. Germline CDR1 is SQVTM and CDR2 is ANQGSEA. This CDR3 is built from 14 residues. The ends were cut back, 6 bases at V and 0 bases at J, with 12 bases in the middle. CDR3 sequence (DNA): TGCAGCGTCTATCTAAGTCCCTCCTACAATGAGCAGTTCTTC. Amino acid sequence: CSVYLSPSYNEQFF.

The chain is built from TRBV20-1 and TRBJ1-2; D possibly corresponds to TRBD1 (5 bases). CDR3 length: 19 residues. The ends were cut back, 0 bases at V and 8 bases at J, with 31 bases in the middle. Per the germline V gene, CDR1 is DFQATT and CDR2 is SNEGSKA (reference sequence). The CDR3 sequence: CSARDQGPVGRGANGGYTF. The DNA for the CDR3 is TGCAGTGCTAGAGATCAAGGCCCCGTCGGAAGGGGCGCTAATGGAGGCTACACCTTC.

This clonotype was counted between two and nine times. V and J are TRBV12-3 or TRBV12-4 and TRBJ1-1; D is ambiguous. CDR3 length equals 13 residues. The V end lost 3 bases, the J end lost 5 bases, and 10 bases lay between the germline ends. The CDR3 DNA is TGTGCCAGCAGTTTTAATGGGGTTACTGAAGCTTTCTTT. Translation: CASSFNGVTEAFF.

This chain links TRBV18 with TRBJ1-2; D remains unclear. Trimming took 0 bases from V and 0 from J, leaving 5 bases between them. CDR3 size: 14 residues. In germline, CDR1 is KGHSH, CDR2 LQKENI. The CDR3 region is CASSPPSTNYGYTF. In nucleotides, the CDR3 is TGTGCCAGCTCACCACCGTCAACTAACTATGGCTACACCTTC.